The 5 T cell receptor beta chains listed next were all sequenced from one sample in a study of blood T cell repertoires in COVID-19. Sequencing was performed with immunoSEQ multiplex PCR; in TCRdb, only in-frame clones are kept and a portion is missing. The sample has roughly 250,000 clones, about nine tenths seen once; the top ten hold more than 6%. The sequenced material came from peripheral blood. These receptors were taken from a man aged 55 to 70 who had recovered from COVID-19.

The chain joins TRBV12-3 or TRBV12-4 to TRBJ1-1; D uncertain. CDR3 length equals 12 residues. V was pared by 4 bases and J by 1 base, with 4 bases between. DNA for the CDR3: TGTGCCAGCAGTTCGGGGAACACTGAAGCTTTCTTT. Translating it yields CASSSGNTEAFF.

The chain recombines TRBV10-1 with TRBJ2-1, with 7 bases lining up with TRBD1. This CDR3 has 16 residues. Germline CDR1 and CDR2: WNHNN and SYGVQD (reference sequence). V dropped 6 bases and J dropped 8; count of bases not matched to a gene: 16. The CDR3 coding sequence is TGCGCCAGCAGCCGCACTCCGCTAGACAGGGTGGATGAGCAGTTCTTC. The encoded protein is CASSRTPLDRVDEQFF.

CDR3 DNA: TGTGCCATTTCCCCAACACCCGCTTCCTACGAGCAGTACTTC. Residues: CAISPTPASYEQYF. V and J are TRBV27 and TRBJ2-7, with D hard to call. The germline gives CDR1 MNHEY, CDR2 SMNVEV (reference sequence). The CDR3 contains 14 residues. V was pared by 10 bases and J by 1 base, with 17 bases between.

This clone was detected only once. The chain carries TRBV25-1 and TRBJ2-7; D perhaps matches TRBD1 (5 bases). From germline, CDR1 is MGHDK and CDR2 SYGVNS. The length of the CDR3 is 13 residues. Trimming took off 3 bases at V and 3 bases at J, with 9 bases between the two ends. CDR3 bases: TGTGCCAGCAGTGACCAGGGATACTACGAGCAGTACTTC. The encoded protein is CASSDQGYYEQYF.

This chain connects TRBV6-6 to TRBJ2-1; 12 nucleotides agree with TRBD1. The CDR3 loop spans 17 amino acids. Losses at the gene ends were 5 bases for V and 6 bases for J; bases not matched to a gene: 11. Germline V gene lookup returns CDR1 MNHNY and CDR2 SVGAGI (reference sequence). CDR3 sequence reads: CASSPLPGQGASNEQFF. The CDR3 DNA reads TGTGCCAGCAGTCCTCTACCGGGACAGGGGGCGTCCAATGAGCAGTTCTTC.